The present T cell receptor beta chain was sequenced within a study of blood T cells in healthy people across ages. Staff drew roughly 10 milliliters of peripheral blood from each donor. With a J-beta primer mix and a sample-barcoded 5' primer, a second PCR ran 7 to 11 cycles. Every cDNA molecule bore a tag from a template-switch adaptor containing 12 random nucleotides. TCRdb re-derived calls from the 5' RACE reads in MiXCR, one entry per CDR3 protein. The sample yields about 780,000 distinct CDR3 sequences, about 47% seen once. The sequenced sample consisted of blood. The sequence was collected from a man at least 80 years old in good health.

Here the CDR3 DNA reads TGCAGTGCTAGGACAGGGGTTCTTACTGAAGCTTTCTTT. Translated, it gives CSARTGVLTEAFF. This rearrangement joins TRBV20-1 to TRBJ1-1, with TRBD1 identical over 8 bases. The CDR3 runs to 13 residues. Germline-derived CDR1 and CDR2 are DFQATT and SNEGSKA (reference sequence). The V gene end was trimmed by 3 bases and the J gene end by 5 bases; junction bases not matched to a gene: 5.